Reported below is one T cell receptor beta chain. Its antigen target is currently unknown. The sample holds no much larger clone one base away, and base qualities are not on file. Trimming takes 3 bases from V and 3 bases from J, and the germline ends sit 8 bases apart. The CDR3 runs 13 amino acids, cysteine and phenylalanine included. Just CDR3 DNA is preserved here, 39 bases in frame from base 1. The record originates from a study of blood T cell repertoires in COVID-19 (dated by TCRdb to 2020 to 2021). Regarding the complete study: The collaborator samples originated in the United States, Italy and Spain and spanned the acute and convalescent phases of COVID-19. The prospective study material was composed of cDNA or gDNA derived from T cells, B-cell-depleted T cells, or PBMCs. The dataset comprised deeply sampled blood TCRbeta repertoires from subjects exposed to, actively infected with, or recovered from COVID-19. A freely available public database, intended as a resource for researchers studying the immune response to SARS-CoV-2, is where the repertoires were released. The samples were drawn from two sources: the first 160 participants of the ongoing ImmuneRACE study, and 950 to 1,500 subjects contributed by 6 global collaborators. Sample metadata almost always included a de-identified subject ID, COVID-19 status, age in years and sex. Where available, HLA class I and class II types were obtained from metadata supplied by the sample provider rather than from assay-based typing. The research as a whole found: Clinical and demographic metadata were provided uncurated, with the amount varying by source and participant.

TCRbeta CDR3 regions were amplified from genomic DNA by means of the immunoSEQ Assay, a bias-controlled multiplex PCR. The authors' analysis ran thus. Nucleated cell counts per sample were estimated from amplification of reference gene primers within the assay. To quantify the absolute abundance of each unique TCRbeta CDR3 rearrangement, sequence reads were collapsed and filtered. Productive Simpson clonality was computed per sample as the square root of Simpson's diversity index over productive rearrangements. Held by TCRdb, this immuneACCESS table contains in-frame sequences only and omits some clones. Under half of the omission traces to an unresolved V gene where checked; the cause of the rest is unknown. V and J calls plus clone size are reproduced from that table; the DNA served to infer D and trimming. The sample table lists about 190,000 clones, more than 85% of them with a count of one. The ten top clones hold 1.1% of the sample.

Each collaborating institution followed its own protocols to collect whole blood in K2EDTA tubes. For TCRbeta analysis, collaborator samples were shipped as frozen whole blood, as isolated PBMCs, or as DNA extracted from either sample type. The sequencing input was peripheral blood. The sequence is built from TRBV12-3 or TRBV12-4 and TRBJ1-2; too little of a D gene remains to name it. The TCR sequence derives from a man aged 25 to 40 with acute or convalescent COVID-19. At the DNA level, the sequence is TGTGCCAGCAGTTTGCGGGTGCACTATGGCTACACCTTC. Its protein reads: CASSLRVHYGYTF.